A single sample gave rise to the 14 T cell receptor beta chains below, sequenced in a study of T cells in Graves' hyperthyroidism and ophthalmopathy. It was RNA transcripts that yielded the amplified TCR beta CDR3 regions. With the HTBI primer set, the TCR CDR3 went through a first round of RT-PCR. A single record per CDR3 protein comes from TCRdb applying MiXCR to the multiplex PCR reads. The sample consists of around 290,000 distinct CDR3 sequences, roughly 13% of them appearing once. Source material: blood. The receptors stem from a woman aged 40 to 55 with Graves' hyperthyroidism.

This clonotype was counted only a few times. This chain's CDR3 is CASSPWNSPDRQFF. In DNA form, the CDR3 reads TGTGCCAGCAGCCCCTGGAACAGCCCAGATCGGCAGTTCTTC. This chain links TRBV6-1 with TRBJ2-1, with unresolved D. This CDR3 is built from 14 residues. The germline V and J ends were trimmed by 6 bases and 12 bases, with 21 bases remaining between them. Germline V gives CDR1 MNHNS, CDR2 SASEGT.

This clonotype was counted only a few times. The chain links TRBV15 to TRBJ1-6; D gene uncertain. The CDR3 is made up of 16 amino acids. Trimming removed 0 bases at V and 5 bases at J, with 11 bases between. In germline, CDR1 is LNHNV, CDR2 YYDKDF (reference sequence). CDR3 DNA sequence: TGTGCCACCAGCAGAGATTGGCAGTTACATAATTCACCCCTCCACTTT. Amino acid sequence: CATSRDWQLHNSPLHF.

In this sample, this clonotype turned up many times. This rearrangement joins TRBV6-8 to TRBJ2-5; possible D gene TRBD1, 5 bases. The ends were cut back, 6 bases at V and 5 bases at J, with 13 bases in the middle. The CDR3 spans 13 residues. CDR1 is MNHGY and CDR2 is SAAAGT in the germline V gene. The CDR3 DNA reads as TGTGCCAGCAGCGTCCACTGGGGCGAGACCCAGTACTTC. Translating it yields CASSVHWGETQYF.

This clonotype was seen a handful of times. The chain uses TRBV10-3 and TRBJ1-4, with D maybe TRBD1 (6 bases). Germline CDR1 ENHRY, CDR2 SYGVKD. This CDR3 is built from 13 residues. V shed 10 bases and J shed 1 base, with 10 bases lying between them. CDR3 DNA: TGTGCCAACAGCAGGGGAACTAATGAAAAACTGTTTTTT. Protein: CANSRGTNEKLFF.

Ten or more counts support this clonotype. The gene calls are TRBV6-1 and TRBJ2-7; weak D call: TRBD2 (5 bases). The CDR3 covers 14 residues. The germline V and J ends were trimmed by 8 bases and 1 base, with 15 bases remaining between them. The V gene's germline CDR1 is MNHNS and CDR2 SASEGT. The CDR3 sequence: CASRGTRRSYEQYF. The DNA for the CDR3 is TGTGCCAGCCGCGGTACTAGGAGATCCTACGAGCAGTACTTC.

The chain is built from TRBV12-3 or TRBV12-4 and TRBJ2-4, with D perhaps TRBD1 or TRBD2 (5 bases each). The CDR3 consists of 19 residues. Trimming stripped 6 bases from V and 0 bases from J, with 24 bases between. CDR3 in amino acids: CASSSPGTDQMLAKNIQYF. CDR3 bases: TGTGCCAGCAGCTCCCCCGGGACGGATCAGATGTTAGCCAAAAACATTCAGTACTTC.

This clonotype was recorded once. This rearrangement joins TRBV6-1 to TRBJ2-3, with 8 bases identical to TRBD2. Germline V lookup: CDR1 MNHNS, CDR2 SASEGT. The CDR3 covers 11 residues. V was clipped by 6 bases and J by 11 bases; unmatched bases: 4. The CDR3 region is CASSGTSKQYF. The DNA of the CDR3 is TGTGCCAGCAGCGGGACTAGTAAGCAGTATTTT.

This clonotype was found many times. The chain is built from TRBV12-3 or TRBV12-4 and TRBJ2-7; 7 bases line up with TRBD1. V shed 6 bases, J shed 1 base, and the junction held 9 bases outside the gene matches. This CDR3 is 15 amino acids long. The CDR3 nucleotides read TGTGCCAGCAGACCCGGGACAGATGCTTCCTACGAGCAGTACTTC. Residues: CASRPGTDASYEQYF.

The V and J genes are TRBV6-1 and TRBJ2-6; no clear D gene. From germline, CDR1 is MNHNS and CDR2 SASEGT. V gave up 4 bases and J gave up 0 bases, with 10 bases separating them. This CDR3 spans 16 amino acids. The CDR3 region has the DNA TGTGCCAGCAGTGGGCGACTGGACTCTGGGGCCAACGTCCTGACTTTC. Amino acid sequence: CASSGRLDSGANVLTF.

This clonotype was found many times. The rearrangement joins TRBV15 to TRBJ2-5, with D possibly being TRBD1 or TRBD2 (5 bases each). CDR1 is LNHNV, CDR2 YYDKDF, per germline (reference sequence). There are 14 residues in the CDR3. Trimming took off 6 bases at V and 4 bases at J, with 15 bases between the two ends. The CDR3 spells CATSSRGGGETQYF. In nucleotides, the CDR3 is TGTGCCACCAGTTCCCGGGGTGGGGGAGAGACCCAGTACTTC.

This clonotype was observed many times. The CDR3 loop reads CASSDTGANVLTF. As DNA, the CDR3 is TGTGCCAGCAGCGACACCGGGGCCAACGTCCTGACTTTC. The chain carries TRBV2 and TRBJ2-6; the D is unclear. Between the trimmed V and J ends, which lost 6 bases and 4 bases, there was a span of 7 bases. This CDR3 has 13 residues. Germline values: CDR1 SNHLY, CDR2 FYNNEI.

The rearrangement links TRBV12-3 or TRBV12-4 to TRBJ2-7; 8 bases align to TRBD1. This CDR3 is 14 amino acids long. With 6 bases clipped from V and 0 bases from J, the junction kept 4 bases outside the gene matches. The DNA for the CDR3 is TGTGCCAGCAGACGGACAGGGCGCTCCTACGAGCAGTACTTC. Protein sequence: CASRRTGRSYEQYF.

This clonotype was seen ten or more times. The chain carries TRBV20-1 and TRBJ2-7; no firm D call. CDR3 length equals 11 residues. The V gene lost 1 base and the J gene lost 4 bases, with 5 bases spanning the gap. Germline assignment: CDR1 DFQATT and CDR2 SNEGSKA (reference sequence). CDR3 residues: CSARATYEQYF. The CDR3 DNA reads as TGCAGTGCTAGAGCTACGTACGAGCAGTACTTC.

This clonotype occurred many times. V is TRBV7-6 and J is TRBJ1-5, with D perhaps matching TRBD1 (5 bases). Germline V gene data show CDR1 as SGHVS and CDR2 as FNYEAQ. CDR3 size: 18 residues. Trimming removed 5 bases from V and 0 bases from J, with 20 bases in between. This CDR3 reads CASSPGQGGFYSNQPQHF. CDR3 DNA: TGTGCCAGCAGCCCTGGCCAGGGAGGGTTCTATAGCAATCAGCCCCAGCATTTT.